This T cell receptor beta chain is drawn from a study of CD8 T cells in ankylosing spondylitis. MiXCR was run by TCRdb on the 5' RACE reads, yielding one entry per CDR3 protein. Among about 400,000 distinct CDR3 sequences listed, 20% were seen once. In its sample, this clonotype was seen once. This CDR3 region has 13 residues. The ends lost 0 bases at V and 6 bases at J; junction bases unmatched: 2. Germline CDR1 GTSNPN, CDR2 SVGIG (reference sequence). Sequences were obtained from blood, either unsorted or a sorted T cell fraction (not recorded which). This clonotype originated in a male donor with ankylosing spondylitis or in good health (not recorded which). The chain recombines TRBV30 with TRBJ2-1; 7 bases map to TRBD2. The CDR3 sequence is CAWSVGRGNEQFF. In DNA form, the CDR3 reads TGTGCCTGGAGTGTAGGGAGGGGCAATGAGCAGTTCTTC.